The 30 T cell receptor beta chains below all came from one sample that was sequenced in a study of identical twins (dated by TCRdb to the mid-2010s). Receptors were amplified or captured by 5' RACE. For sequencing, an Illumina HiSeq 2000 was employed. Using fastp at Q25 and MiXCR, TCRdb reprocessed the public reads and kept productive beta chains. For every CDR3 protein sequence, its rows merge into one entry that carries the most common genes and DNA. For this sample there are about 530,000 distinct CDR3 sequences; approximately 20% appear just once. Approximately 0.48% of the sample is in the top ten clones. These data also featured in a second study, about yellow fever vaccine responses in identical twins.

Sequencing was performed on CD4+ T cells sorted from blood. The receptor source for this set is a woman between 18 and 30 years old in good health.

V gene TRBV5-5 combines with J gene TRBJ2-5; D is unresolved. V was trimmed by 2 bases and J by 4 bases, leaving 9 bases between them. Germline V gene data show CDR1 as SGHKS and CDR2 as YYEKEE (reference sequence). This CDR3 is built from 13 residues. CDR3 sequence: CASSLVPGETQYF. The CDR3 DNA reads TGTGCCAGCAGCTTAGTTCCGGGAGAGACCCAGTACTTC.

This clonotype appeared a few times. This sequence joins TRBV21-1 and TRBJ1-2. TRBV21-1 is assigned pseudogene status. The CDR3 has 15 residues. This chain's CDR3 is CASSKEDKLGYGYTF. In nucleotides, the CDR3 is TGTGCCAGCAGCAAAGAGGATAAACTTGGGTATGGCTACACCTTC.

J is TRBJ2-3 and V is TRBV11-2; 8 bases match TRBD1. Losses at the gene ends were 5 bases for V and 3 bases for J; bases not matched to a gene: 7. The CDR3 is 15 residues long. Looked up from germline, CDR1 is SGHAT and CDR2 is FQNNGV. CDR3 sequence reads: CASSPTGGLTDTQYF. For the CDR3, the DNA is TGTGCCAGCAGCCCAACAGGGGGTTTAACAGATACGCAGTATTTT.

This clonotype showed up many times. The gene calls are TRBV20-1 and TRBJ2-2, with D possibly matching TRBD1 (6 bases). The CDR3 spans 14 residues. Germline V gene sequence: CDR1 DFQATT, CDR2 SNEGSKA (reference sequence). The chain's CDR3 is CSARSGANTGELFF. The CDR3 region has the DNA TGCAGCGCCCGATCAGGGGCGAACACCGGGGAGCTGTTTTTT.

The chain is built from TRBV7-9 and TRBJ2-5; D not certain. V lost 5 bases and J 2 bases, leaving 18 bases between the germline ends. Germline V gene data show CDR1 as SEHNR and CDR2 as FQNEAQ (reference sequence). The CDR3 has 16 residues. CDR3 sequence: CASSPGEWGPQETQYF. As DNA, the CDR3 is TGTGCCAGCAGCCCCGGAGAATGGGGTCCACAAGAGACCCAGTACTTC.

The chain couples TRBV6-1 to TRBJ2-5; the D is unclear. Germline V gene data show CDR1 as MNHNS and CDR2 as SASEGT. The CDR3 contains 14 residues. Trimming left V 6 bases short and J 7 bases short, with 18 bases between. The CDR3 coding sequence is TGTGCCAGCAGCCCTACCGACTCACGGAGGACCCAGTACTTC. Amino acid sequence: CASSPTDSRRTQYF.

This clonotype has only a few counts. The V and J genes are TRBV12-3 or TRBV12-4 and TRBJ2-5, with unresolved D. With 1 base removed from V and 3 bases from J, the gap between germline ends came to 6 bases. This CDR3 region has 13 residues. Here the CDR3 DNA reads TGTGCCAGCAGTTTAGTTTGGGAAGAGACCCAGTACTTC. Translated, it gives CASSLVWEETQYF.

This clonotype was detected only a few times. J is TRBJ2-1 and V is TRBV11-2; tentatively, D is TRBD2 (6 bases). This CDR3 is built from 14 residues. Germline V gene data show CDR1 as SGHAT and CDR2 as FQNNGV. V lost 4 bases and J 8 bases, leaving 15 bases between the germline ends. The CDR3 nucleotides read TGTGCCAGCAGCTGGCGGGACCCCTTGGATGAGCAGTTCTTC. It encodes CASSWRDPLDEQFF.

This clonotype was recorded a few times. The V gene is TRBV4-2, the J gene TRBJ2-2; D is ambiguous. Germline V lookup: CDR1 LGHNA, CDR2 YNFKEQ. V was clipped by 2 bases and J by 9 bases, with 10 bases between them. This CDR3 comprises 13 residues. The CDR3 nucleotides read TGTGCCAGCAGCCAACTCGACCTCAGGGAGCTGTTTTTT. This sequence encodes CASSQLDLRELFF.

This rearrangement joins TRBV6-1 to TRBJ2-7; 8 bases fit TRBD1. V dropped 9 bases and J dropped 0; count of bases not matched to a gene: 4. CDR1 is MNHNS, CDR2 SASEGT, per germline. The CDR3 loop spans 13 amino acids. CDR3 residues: CASEGQVSYEQYF. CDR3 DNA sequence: TGTGCCAGTGAGGGACAGGTCTCCTACGAGCAGTACTTC.

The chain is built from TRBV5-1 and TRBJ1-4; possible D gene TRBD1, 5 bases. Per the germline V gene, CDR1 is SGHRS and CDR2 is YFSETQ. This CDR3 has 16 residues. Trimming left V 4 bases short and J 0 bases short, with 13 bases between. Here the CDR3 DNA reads TGCGCCAGCAGCCCCGGGACGGTAGCAACTAATGAAAAACTGTTTTTT. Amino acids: CASSPGTVATNEKLFF.

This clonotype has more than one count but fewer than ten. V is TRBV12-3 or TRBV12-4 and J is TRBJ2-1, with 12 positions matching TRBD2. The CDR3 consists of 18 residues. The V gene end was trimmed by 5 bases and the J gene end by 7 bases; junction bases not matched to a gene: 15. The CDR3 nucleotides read TGTGCCAGCAGTCGCCGACTAGCGGGAGTAGCAGTGTGGAATGAGCAGTTCTTC. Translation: CASSRRLAGVAVWNEQFF.

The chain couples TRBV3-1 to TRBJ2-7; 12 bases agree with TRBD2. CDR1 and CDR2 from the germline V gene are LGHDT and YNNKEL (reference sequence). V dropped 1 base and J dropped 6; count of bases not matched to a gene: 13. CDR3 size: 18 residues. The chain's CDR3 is CASSQAEASGRGIREQYF. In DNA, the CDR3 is TGTGCCAGCAGCCAAGCAGAAGCTAGCGGGAGGGGTATCCGCGAGCAGTACTTC.

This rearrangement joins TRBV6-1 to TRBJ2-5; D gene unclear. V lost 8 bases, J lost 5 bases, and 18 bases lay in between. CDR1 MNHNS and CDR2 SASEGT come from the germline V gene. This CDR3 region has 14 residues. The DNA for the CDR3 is TGTGCCAGCTGGGGTTTTGGGGTAAAGGAGACCCAGTACTTC. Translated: CASWGFGVKETQYF.

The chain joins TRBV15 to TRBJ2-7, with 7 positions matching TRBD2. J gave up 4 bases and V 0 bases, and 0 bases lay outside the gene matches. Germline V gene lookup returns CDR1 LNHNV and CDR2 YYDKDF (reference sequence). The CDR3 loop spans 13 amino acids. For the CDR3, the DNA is TGTGCCACCAGCAGAGATAGCGGGTACGAGCAGTACTTC. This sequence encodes CATSRDSGYEQYF.

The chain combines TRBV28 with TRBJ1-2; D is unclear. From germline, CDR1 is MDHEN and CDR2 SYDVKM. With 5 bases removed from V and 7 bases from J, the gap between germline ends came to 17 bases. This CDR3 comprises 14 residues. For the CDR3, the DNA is TGTGCCAGCAGTCCACGGAAAGGAGGGAGTGGCTACACCTTC. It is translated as CASSPRKGGSGYTF.

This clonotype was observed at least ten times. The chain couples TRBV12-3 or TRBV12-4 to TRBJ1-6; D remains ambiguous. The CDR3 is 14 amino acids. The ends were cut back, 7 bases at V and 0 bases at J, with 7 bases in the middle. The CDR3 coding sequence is TGTGCCAGCAAGCGGGGCTCCTATAATTCACCCCTCCACTTT. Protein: CASKRGSYNSPLHF.

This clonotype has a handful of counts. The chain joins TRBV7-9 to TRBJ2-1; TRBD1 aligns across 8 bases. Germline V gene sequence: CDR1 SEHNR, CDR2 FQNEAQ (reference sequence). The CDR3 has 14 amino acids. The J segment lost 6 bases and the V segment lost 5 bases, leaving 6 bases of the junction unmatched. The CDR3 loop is CASSVTGVSNEQFF. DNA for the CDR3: TGTGCCAGCAGCGTGACAGGGGTGAGCAATGAGCAGTTCTTC.

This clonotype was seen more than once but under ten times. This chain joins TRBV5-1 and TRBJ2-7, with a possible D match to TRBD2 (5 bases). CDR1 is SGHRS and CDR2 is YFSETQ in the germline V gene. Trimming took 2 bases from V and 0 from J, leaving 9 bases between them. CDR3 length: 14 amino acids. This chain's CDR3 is CASSFGGASYEQYF. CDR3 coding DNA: TGCGCCAGCAGCTTTGGAGGAGCCTCCTACGAGCAGTACTTC.

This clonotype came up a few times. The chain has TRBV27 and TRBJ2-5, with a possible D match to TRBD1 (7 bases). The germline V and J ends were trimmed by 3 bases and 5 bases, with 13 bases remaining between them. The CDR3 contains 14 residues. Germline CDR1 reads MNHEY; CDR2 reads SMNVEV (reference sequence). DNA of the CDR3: TGTGCCAGCAGTTTCTCGACAGGGAGGGAGACCCAGTACTTC. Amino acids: CASSFSTGRETQYF.

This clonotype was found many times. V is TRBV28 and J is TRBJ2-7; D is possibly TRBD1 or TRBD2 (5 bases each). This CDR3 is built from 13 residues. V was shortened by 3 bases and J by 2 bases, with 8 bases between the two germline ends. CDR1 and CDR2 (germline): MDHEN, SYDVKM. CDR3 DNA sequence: TGTGCCAGCAGTTTTGAGGGACCCTACGAGCAGTACTTC. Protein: CASSFEGPYEQYF.

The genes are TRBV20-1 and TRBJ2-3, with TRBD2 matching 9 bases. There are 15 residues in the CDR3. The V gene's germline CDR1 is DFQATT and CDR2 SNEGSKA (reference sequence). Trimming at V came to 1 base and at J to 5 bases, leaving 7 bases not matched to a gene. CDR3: CSARGWREGLDTQYF. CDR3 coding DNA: TGCAGTGCTAGAGGCTGGCGGGAGGGCCTAGATACGCAGTATTTT.

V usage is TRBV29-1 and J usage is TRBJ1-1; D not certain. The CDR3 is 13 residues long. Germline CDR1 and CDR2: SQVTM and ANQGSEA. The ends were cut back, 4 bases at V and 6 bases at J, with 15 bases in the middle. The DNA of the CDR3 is TGCAGCGTTGTAGCTATCTCGGGGTCTGAAGCTTTCTTT. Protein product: CSVVAISGSEAFF. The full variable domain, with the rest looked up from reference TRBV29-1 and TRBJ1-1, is SAVISQKPSRDICQRGTSLTIQCQVDSQVTMMFWYRQQPGQSLTLIATANQGSEATYESGFVIDKFPISRPNLTFSTLTVSNMSPEDSSIYLCSVVAISGSEAFFGQGTRLTVV.

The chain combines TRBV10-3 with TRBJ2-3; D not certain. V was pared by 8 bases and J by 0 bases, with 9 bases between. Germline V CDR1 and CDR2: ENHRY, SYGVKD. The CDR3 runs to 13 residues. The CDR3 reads CAIDFTSTDTQYF. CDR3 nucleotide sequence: TGTGCCATCGACTTTACTAGCACAGATACGCAGTATTTT.

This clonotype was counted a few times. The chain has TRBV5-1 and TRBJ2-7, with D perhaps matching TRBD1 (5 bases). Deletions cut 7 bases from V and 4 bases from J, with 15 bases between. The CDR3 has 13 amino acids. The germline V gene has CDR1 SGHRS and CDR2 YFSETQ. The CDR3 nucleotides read TGCGCCAGCTGCTCGACAGTTGGGTACGAGCAGTACTTC. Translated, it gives CASCSTVGYEQYF.

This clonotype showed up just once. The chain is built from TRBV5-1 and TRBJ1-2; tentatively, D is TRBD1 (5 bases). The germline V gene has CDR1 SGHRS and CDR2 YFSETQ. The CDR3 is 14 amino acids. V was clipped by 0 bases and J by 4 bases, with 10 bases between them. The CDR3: CASSLGGAGYGYTF. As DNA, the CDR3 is TGCGCCAGCAGCTTGGGTGGGGCCGGCTATGGCTACACCTTC.

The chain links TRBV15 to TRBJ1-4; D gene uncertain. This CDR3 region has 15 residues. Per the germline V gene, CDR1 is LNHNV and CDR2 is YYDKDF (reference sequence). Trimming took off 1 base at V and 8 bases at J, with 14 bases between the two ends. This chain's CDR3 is CATSRAPRSEEKLFF. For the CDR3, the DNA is TGTGCCACCAGCAGAGCACCCAGGTCGGAGGAAAAACTGTTTTTT.

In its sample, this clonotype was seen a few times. In DNA, the CDR3 is TGTGCCAGCAGCCAGTCCCTTCGGGGGAGCACAGATACGCAGTATTTT. Encoded protein: CASSQSLRGSTDTQYF. The chain combines TRBV4-2 with TRBJ2-3, with D perhaps matching TRBD2 (6 bases). Germline CDR1 and CDR2: LGHNA and YNFKEQ. The CDR3 totals 16 residues. V dropped 3 bases and J dropped 0 bases, with 13 bases sitting between them.

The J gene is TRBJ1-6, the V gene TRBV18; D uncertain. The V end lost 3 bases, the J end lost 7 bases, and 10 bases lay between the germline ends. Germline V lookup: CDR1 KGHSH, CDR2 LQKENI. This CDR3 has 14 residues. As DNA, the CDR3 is TGTGCCAGCTCACCGTCAGTGCTAAATTCACCCCTCCACTTT. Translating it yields CASSPSVLNSPLHF.

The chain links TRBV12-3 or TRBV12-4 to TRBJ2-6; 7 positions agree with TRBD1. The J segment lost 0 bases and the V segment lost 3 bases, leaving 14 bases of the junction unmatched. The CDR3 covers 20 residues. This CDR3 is CASSFWSPGQQSSGANVLTF. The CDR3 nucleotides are TGTGCCAGCAGTTTTTGGAGTCCGGGACAGCAGAGCTCTGGGGCCAACGTCCTGACTTTC.